The 25 T cell receptor beta chains below come from one sample, sequenced in a study of blood T cell repertoires in COVID-19. TCRdb's table, derived via immunoSEQ multiplex PCR, lists solely in-frame clones and lacks some. Among fewer than 300,000 clones, approximately 91% were seen once, and the ten largest hold 2.2%. The sequencing sample was made of peripheral blood. All receptors derive from a woman under 40 with COVID-19, enrolled during active disease.

The chain links TRBV7-9 to TRBJ2-7, with TRBD2 identical over 8 bases. In germline, CDR1 is SEHNR, CDR2 FQNEAQ (reference sequence). The CDR3 sequence is 15 residues long. The J segment lost 2 bases and the V segment lost 5 bases, leaving 8 bases of the junction unmatched. The CDR3 coding sequence is TGTGCCAGCAGCCCCCCGAGCGGGAGCGCCTACGAGCAGTACTTC. Translation gives CASSPPSGSAYEQYF.

This rearrangement joins TRBV6-5 to TRBJ2-1, with 13 nucleotides matching TRBD2. Losses at the gene ends were 6 bases for V and 2 bases for J; bases not matched to a gene: 1. There are 15 residues in the CDR3. Germline V gene lookup returns CDR1 MNHEY and CDR2 SVGAGI. In DNA form, the CDR3 reads TGTGCCAGCAGAGGACTAGCGGGAGCCTACAATGAGCAGTTCTTC. Translated, it gives CASRGLAGAYNEQFF.

This clone appeared a single time. This chain connects TRBV19 to TRBJ2-1, with 10 bases matching TRBD2. Germline assignment: CDR1 LNHDA and CDR2 SQIVND (reference sequence). CDR3 length: 15 residues. V shed 4 bases, J shed 5 bases, and the junction held 5 bases outside the gene matches. In nucleotides, the CDR3 is TGTGCCAGTAGTAATGGACTAGCGGTAAACAATGAGCAGTTCTTC. It yields the protein CASSNGLAVNNEQFF.

This clone was recorded a few times. The chain employs TRBV9 and TRBJ2-2; TRBD1 matches 9 bases. The CDR3 extends over 16 amino acids. Per the germline V gene, CDR1 is SGDLS and CDR2 is YYNGEE. V shed 0 bases, J shed 4 bases, and the junction held 4 bases outside the gene matches. For the CDR3, the DNA is TGTGCCAGCAGCGTAGCTCTGGACAGGGGCACCGGGGAGCTGTTTTTT. Its protein product is CASSVALDRGTGELFF.

The rearrangement uses TRBV30 and TRBJ2-2; possible D gene TRBD2, 6 bases. Trimming shortened V by 7 bases and J by 4 bases, and 22 bases separated the two germline ends. The germline V gene encodes CDR1 GTSNPN and CDR2 SVGIG (reference sequence). The CDR3 is made up of 16 amino acids. CDR3 residues: CASDRLRTSFTGELFF. The DNA of the CDR3 is TGTGCCTCAGACCGACTCAGAACTAGCTTCACCGGGGAGCTGTTTTTT.

CDR3 region: CASSYLAGDNSPLHF. For the CDR3, the DNA is TGTGCCAGCAGTTATCTGGCGGGAGATAATTCACCCCTCCACTTT. The chain is built from TRBV27 and TRBJ1-6; D ambiguous. Germline V gives CDR1 MNHEY, CDR2 SMNVEV (reference sequence). This CDR3 spans 15 amino acids. V was shortened by 4 bases and J by 5 bases, with 12 bases between the two germline ends.

The gene calls are TRBV5-1 and TRBJ2-1; a weak D match, TRBD1 (6 bases). V was cut by 0 bases and J by 8 bases, with 12 bases left in between. The germline V gene encodes CDR1 SGHRS and CDR2 YFSETQ. The CDR3 sequence is 14 residues long. The chain's CDR3 is CASSLGDTGDEQFF. CDR3 sequence (DNA): TGCGCCAGCAGCTTGGGGGACACCGGCGATGAGCAGTTCTTC.

This chain links TRBV6-5 with TRBJ1-1, with unresolved D. The CDR3 loop spans 15 amino acids. The germline CDR1 and CDR2 sequences are MNHEY and SVGAGI. V lost 2 bases to trimming and J lost 1 base, with 11 bases between them. The CDR3 coding sequence is TGTGCCAGCAGTTACCCCGGGAGTAAGAACACTGAAGCTTTCTTT. Its translation is CASSYPGSKNTEAFF.

The V and J genes are TRBV18 and TRBJ2-7; 7 bases agree with TRBD1. The CDR3 runs to 14 residues. Germline-derived CDR1 and CDR2 are KGHSH and LQKENI. After removal of 0 bases from V and 2 bases from J, the junction contained 1 base not matched to a gene. CDR3 residues: CASSPPGQTYEQYF. Written as DNA, the CDR3 is TGTGCCAGCTCACCACCGGGACAGACCTACGAGCAGTACTTC.

The chain's CDR3 is CASSDQGVTEAFF. In nucleotides, the CDR3 is TGTGCCAGCAGTGACCAGGGGGTCACTGAAGCTTTCTTT. The chain links TRBV6-1 to TRBJ1-1, with 7 bases fitting TRBD1. The CDR3 is 13 residues long. J was trimmed by 4 bases and V by 3 bases; bases with no gene match: 2. Per germline, CDR1 MNHNS and CDR2 SASEGT.

This chain joins TRBV4-1 and TRBJ2-7, with TRBD1 matching over 12 bases. CDR1 MGHRA and CDR2 YSYEKL come from the germline V gene. CDR3 length: 16 amino acids. The J segment lost 5 bases and the V segment lost 3 bases, leaving 8 bases of the junction unmatched. The chain's CDR3 is CASSHGIGTGGDEQYF. CDR3 coding DNA: TGCGCCAGCAGCCATGGTATCGGGACAGGGGGCGACGAGCAGTACTTC.

The J gene is TRBJ2-7, the V gene TRBV29-1; the D gene is possibly TRBD1 (6 bases). The CDR3 is 14 amino acids. The germline V and J ends were trimmed by 6 bases and 0 bases, with 15 bases remaining between them. Germline V CDR1 and CDR2: SQVTM, ANQGSEA. CDR3 loop: CSVHGQFGSYEQYF. For the CDR3, the DNA is TGCAGCGTCCACGGACAGTTCGGCTCCTACGAGCAGTACTTC.

The rearrangement joins TRBV5-1 to TRBJ2-5; possibly TRBD2 for D (6 bases). V lost 3 bases to trimming and J lost 4 bases, with 19 bases between them. Germline V gives CDR1 SGHRS, CDR2 YFSETQ. The CDR3 sequence is 16 residues long. DNA for the CDR3: TGCGCCAGCAGCTGGAACGCCGGGAGTAGGGGAGAGACCCAGTACTTC. It is translated as CASSWNAGSRGETQYF. Based on the CDR3 plus reference TRBV5-1 and TRBJ2-5, the full variable domain is KAGVTQTPRYLIKTRGQQVTLSCSPISGHRSVSWYQQTPGQGLQFLFEYFSETQRNKGNFPGRFSGRQFSNSRSEMNVSTLELGDSALYLCASSWNAGSRGETQYFGPGTRLLVL.

This chain connects TRBV9 to TRBJ1-2; 11 bases align to TRBD1. J lost 4 bases, V lost 4 bases, and 6 bases had no gene match. The germline V gene has CDR1 SGDLS and CDR2 YYNGEE. The length of the CDR3 is 15 residues. DNA of the CDR3: TGTGCCAGCAGCCACCCGGGACAGGGGGTCTATGGCTACACCTTC. It translates to CASSHPGQGVYGYTF.

This rearrangement joins TRBV3-1 (or the pseudogene TRBV3-2) to TRBJ1-6, with D unresolved. Looked up from germline, CDR1 is LGHDT and CDR2 is YNNKEL (reference sequence). Deletions cut 0 bases from V and 8 bases from J, with 8 bases between. The CDR3 contains 14 residues. CDR3 DNA sequence: TGTGCCAGCAGCCAAGATTTAGCGGATTCACCCCTCCACTTT. Translated, it gives CASSQDLADSPLHF.

The chain combines TRBV3-1 (or the pseudogene TRBV3-2) with TRBJ2-3, with 8 bases fitting TRBD1. Germline V gene data show CDR1 as LGHDT and CDR2 as YNNKEL (reference sequence). The CDR3 consists of 15 residues. Losses at the gene ends were 0 bases for V and 5 bases for J; bases not matched to a gene: 4. The CDR3 loop reads CASSQELQGGDTQYF. CDR3 bases: TGTGCCAGCAGCCAAGAGTTACAGGGGGGAGATACGCAGTATTTT.

This chain links TRBV23-1 with TRBJ1-2, with 9 bases lining up with TRBD1. TRBV23-1 is an ORF; its function is uncertain. The CDR3 has 14 residues. V lost 6 bases and J lost 0; bases outside the gene matches: 2. CDR3 coding DNA: TGCGCCAGCAGGCGGGACAGGGCTAACTATGGCTACACCTTC. The encoded protein is CASRRDRANYGYTF.

The chain carries TRBV15 and TRBJ2-1; 12 nucleotides match TRBD2. Unmatched junction bases numbered 13, after V lost 4 bases and J lost 9 bases. Germline V CDR1 and CDR2: LNHNV, YYDKDF (reference sequence). The CDR3 spans 17 residues. The DNA for the CDR3 is TGTGCCACCAGCATTACCGTGACTAGCGGGAGTCTTGGTGAGCAGTTCTTC. Translated: CATSITVTSGSLGEQFF.

The gene calls are TRBV24-1 and TRBJ1-2; possible D gene TRBD1, 5 bases. The CDR3 runs 15 residues. Germline V gene lookup returns CDR1 KGHDR and CDR2 SFDVKD. The V end lost 2 bases, the J end lost 4 bases, and 13 bases lay between the germline ends. CDR3 residues: CATSDSGGGIYGYTF. CDR3 DNA sequence: TGTGCCACCAGTGATTCCGGGGGGGGAATCTATGGCTACACCTTC.

The rearrangement joins TRBV4-1 to TRBJ2-5; D might be TRBD1 (6 bases). V lost 0 bases to trimming and J lost 4 bases, with 12 bases between them. This CDR3 has 15 residues. Germline CDR1 and CDR2: MGHRA and YSYEKL. DNA of the CDR3: TGCGCCAGCAGCCAAGATACCAGGGGCAGAGAGACCCAGTACTTC. Protein product: CASSQDTRGRETQYF.

The chain carries TRBV5-1 and TRBJ1-2; 7 bases are shared with TRBD1. The CDR3 covers 13 residues. The germline V gene has CDR1 SGHRS and CDR2 YFSETQ. J gave up 8 bases and V 5 bases, and 9 bases lay outside the gene matches. CDR3 amino acids: CASSGQGVRGYTF. CDR3 coding DNA: TGCGCCAGCAGTGGTCAGGGGGTACGCGGCTACACCTTC.

V gene TRBV28 combines with J gene TRBJ1-6, with 10 nucleotides matching TRBD1. The length of the CDR3 is 19 residues. Trimming cost V 3 bases and J 0 bases; bases outside gene matches: 8. Germline V gene data show CDR1 as MDHEN and CDR2 as SYDVKM. The CDR3 loop is CASSFLGQGGSSYNSPLHF. The CDR3 DNA reads TGTGCCAGCAGTTTCCTCGGACAGGGGGGGAGCTCCTATAATTCACCCCTCCACTTT.

The rearrangement uses TRBV29-1 and TRBJ1-5, with 10 bases that match TRBD1. The V and J ends lost 6 bases and 6 bases, in that order; junction bases with no gene match: 11. The CDR3 loop spans 15 amino acids. Germline V gene lookup returns CDR1 SQVTM and CDR2 ANQGSEA. The CDR3 DNA reads TGCAGCGTGACAATACGACAGGGGGCGGGTCAGCCCCAGCATTTT. This encodes CSVTIRQGAGQPQHF.

Only one count was recorded for this clone. This rearrangement joins TRBV7-9 to TRBJ1-3, with TRBD1 identical over 10 bases. The germline V gene has CDR1 SEHNR and CDR2 FQNEAQ (reference sequence). After removal of 5 bases from V and 0 bases from J, the junction contained 7 bases not matched to a gene. The CDR3 loop spans 17 amino acids. CDR3: CASSRRTGGSSGNTIYF. DNA for the CDR3: TGTGCCAGCAGCAGACGGACAGGGGGGAGCTCTGGAAACACCATATATTTT.

J is TRBJ2-7 and V is TRBV28; TRBD1 agrees at 7 bases. Germline assignment: CDR1 MDHEN and CDR2 SYDVKM. The junction had 8 bases not matched to a gene; V was cut back by 6 bases and J by 6 bases. CDR3 size: 13 residues. CDR3 protein: CASRRTGLGEQYF. The CDR3 DNA reads as TGTGCCAGCAGACGGACAGGACTGGGCGAGCAGTACTTC.